This T cell receptor beta chain originates from a study of cytomegalovirus exposure and HLA in healthy donors. General study points: Researchers reported that a few CMV-associated chains were confirmed in vitro as CMV antigen-specific. In a later analysis, first-cohort TCR clusters were found to tend to co-occur in the 100 to 150 validation repertoires.

Sequencing was performed with immunoSEQ multiplex PCR; in TCRdb, only in-frame clones are kept and a portion is missing. There are approximately 140,000 clones in the sample; around 90% occur only once, and around 10% lies in the top ten. Looked up from germline, CDR1 is SGDLS and CDR2 is YYNGEE. This CDR3 region has 14 residues. V was clipped by 1 base and J by 6 bases; unmatched bases: 1. For this clone: Its antigen is not known.

Sequencing used PBMCs. The V call is TRBV9, the J call TRBJ2-2, with 9 nucleotides matching TRBD2. The sequence was obtained from a young man in good health and CMV-seropositive. CDR3 region: CASSVLAGSGELFF. CDR3 coding DNA: TGTGCCAGCAGCGTACTAGCGGGATCCGGGGAGCTGTTTTTT.